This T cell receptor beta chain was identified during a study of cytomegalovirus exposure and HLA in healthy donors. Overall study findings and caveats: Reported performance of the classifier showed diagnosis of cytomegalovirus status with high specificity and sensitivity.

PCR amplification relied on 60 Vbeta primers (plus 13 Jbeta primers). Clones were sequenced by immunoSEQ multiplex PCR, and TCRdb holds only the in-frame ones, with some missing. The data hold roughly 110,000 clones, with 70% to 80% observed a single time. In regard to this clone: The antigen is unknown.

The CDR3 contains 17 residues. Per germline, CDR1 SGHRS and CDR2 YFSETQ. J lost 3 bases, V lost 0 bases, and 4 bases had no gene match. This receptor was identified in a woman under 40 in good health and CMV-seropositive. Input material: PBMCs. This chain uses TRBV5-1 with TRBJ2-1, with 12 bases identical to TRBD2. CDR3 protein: CASSLGLAGVSYNEQFF. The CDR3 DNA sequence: TGCGCCAGCAGCTTGGGACTAGCGGGAGTAAGCTACAATGAGCAGTTCTTC. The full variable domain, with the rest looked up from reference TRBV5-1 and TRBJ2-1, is KAGVTQTPRYLIKTRGQQVTLSCSPISGHRSVSWYQQTPGQGLQFLFEYFSETQRNKGNFPGRFSGRQFSNSRSEMNVSTLELGDSALYLCASSLGLAGVSYNEQFFGPGTRLTVL.